This TCR beta chain was found in a study of early T cells in non-severe SARS-CoV-2 infection. Study at large: Sequencing of bulk RNA from unsorted whole blood was done, without chain pairing.

The TCR library protocol attached unique molecular identifiers to the individual cDNA molecules. MiXCR, applied by TCRdb to the 5' RACE reads, yields one record per CDR3 protein. The repertoire holds tens of thousands of distinct CDR3 sequences, with over 13% as singletons. The CDR3 length is 15 residues. Germline CDR1 reads SGHRS; CDR2 reads YFSETQ. The junction had 9 bases not matched to a gene; V was cut back by 4 bases and J by 4 bases. Overall study results and limits: Anti-spike CD8 responses were favored in VDJdb matching, and private and CD4 specificities were missed.

In the case of this clonotype: Its antigen is as yet unknown.

The source is an adult who was a healthcare worker with PCR-confirmed SARS-CoV-2 infection or an uninfected control (not recorded which). This material consisted of whole blood, taken at baseline. This chain links TRBV5-1 with TRBJ2-7, with 9 nucleotides matching TRBD1. CDR3 amino acids: CASSRTGTGYYEQYF. CDR3 nucleotide sequence: TGCGCCAGCAGCAGAACCGGGACAGGGTATTACGAGCAGTACTTC.